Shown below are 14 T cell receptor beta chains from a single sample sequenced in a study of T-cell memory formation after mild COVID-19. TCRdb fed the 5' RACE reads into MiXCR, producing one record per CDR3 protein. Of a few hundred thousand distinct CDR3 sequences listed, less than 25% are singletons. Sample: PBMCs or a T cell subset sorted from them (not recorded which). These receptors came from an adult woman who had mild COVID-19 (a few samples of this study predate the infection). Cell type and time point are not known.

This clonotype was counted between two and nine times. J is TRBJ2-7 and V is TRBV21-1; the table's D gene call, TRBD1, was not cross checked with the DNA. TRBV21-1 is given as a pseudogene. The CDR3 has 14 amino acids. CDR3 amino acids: CASNPDRGSYEQYF. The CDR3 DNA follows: TGTGCCAGCAACCCTGACAGGGGCTCCTACGAGCAGTACTTC.

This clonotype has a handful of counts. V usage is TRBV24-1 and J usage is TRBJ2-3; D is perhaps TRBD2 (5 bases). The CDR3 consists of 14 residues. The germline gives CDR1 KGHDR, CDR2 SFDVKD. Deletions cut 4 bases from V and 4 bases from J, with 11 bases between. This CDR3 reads CATSEREGSDTQYF. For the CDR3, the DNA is TGTGCCACCAGTGAACGGGAAGGTTCAGATACGCAGTATTTT.

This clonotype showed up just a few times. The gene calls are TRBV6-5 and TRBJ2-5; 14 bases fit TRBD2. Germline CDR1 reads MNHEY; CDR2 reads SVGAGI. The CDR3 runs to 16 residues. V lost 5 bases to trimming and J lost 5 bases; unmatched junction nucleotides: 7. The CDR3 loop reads CASSPTSGRALETQYF. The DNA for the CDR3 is TGTGCCAGCAGTCCGACTAGCGGGAGGGCCTTGGAGACCCAGTACTTC.

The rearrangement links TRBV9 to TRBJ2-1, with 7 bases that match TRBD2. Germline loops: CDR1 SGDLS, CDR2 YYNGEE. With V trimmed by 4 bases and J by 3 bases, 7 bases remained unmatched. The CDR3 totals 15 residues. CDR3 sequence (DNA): TGTGCCAGCAGCCCCCCAGGGACTATCTACAATGAGCAGTTCTTC. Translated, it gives CASSPPGTIYNEQFF.

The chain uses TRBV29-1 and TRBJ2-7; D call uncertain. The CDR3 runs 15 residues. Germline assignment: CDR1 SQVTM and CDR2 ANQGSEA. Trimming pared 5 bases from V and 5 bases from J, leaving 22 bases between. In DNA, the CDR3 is TGCAGCGTTTCCAGAAACCAAGGACCGCCCCACGAGCAGTACTTC. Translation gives CSVSRNQGPPHEQYF.

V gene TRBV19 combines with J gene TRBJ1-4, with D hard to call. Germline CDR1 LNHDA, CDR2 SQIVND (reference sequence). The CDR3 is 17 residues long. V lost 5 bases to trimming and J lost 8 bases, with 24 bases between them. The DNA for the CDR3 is TGTGCCAGTAGTCGCGGACTTCTTTACCCAGCCGAGGAAAAACTGTTTTTT. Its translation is CASSRGLLYPAEEKLFF.

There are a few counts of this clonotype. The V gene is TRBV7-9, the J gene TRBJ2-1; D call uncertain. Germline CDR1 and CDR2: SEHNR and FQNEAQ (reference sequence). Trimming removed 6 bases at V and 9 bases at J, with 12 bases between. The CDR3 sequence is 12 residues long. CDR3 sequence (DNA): TGTGCCAGCAGTATTCTACTGGGTGAGCAGTTCTTC. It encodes CASSILLGEQFF.

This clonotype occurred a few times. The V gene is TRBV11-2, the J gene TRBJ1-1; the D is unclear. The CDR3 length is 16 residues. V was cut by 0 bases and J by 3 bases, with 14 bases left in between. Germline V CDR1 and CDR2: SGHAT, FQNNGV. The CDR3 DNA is TGTGCCAGCAGCTTAGATGTGTCGGCCGGGGACACTGAAGCTTTCTTT. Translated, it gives CASSLDVSAGDTEAFF.

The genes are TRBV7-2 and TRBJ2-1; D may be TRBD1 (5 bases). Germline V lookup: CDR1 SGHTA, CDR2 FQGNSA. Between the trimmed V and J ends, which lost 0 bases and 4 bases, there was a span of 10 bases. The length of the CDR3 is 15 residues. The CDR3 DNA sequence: TGTGCCAGCAGCTTAGCGGGGCAACCTTACAATGAGCAGTTCTTC. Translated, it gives CASSLAGQPYNEQFF.

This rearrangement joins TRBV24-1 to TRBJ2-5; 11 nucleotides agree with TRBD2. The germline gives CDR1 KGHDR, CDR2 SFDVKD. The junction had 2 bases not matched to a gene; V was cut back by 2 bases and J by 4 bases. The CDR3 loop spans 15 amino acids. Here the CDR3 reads CATSDSGLAGETQYF. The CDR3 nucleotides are TGTGCCACCAGTGATTCCGGACTAGCGGGAGAGACCCAGTACTTC.

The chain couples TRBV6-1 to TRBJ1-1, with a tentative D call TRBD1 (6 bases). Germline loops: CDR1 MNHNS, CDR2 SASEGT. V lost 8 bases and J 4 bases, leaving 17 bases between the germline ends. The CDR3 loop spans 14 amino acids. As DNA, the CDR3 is TGTGCCAGCGTTAGGGGGGTTGGTGGCACTGAAGCTTTCTTT. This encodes CASVRGVGGTEAFF.

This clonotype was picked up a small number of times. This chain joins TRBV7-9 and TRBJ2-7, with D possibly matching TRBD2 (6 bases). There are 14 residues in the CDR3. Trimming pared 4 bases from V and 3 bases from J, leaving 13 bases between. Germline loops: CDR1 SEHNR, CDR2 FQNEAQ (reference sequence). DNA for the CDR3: TGTGCCAGCAGCTCCGGCGGGACTGACTACGAGCAGTACTTC. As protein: CASSSGGTDYEQYF.

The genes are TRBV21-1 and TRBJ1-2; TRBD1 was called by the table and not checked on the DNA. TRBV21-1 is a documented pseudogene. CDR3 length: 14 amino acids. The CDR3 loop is CASSNSRGNYGYTF. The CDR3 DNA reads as TGTGCCAGCAGCAATTCCCGGGGGAACTATGGCTACACCTTC.

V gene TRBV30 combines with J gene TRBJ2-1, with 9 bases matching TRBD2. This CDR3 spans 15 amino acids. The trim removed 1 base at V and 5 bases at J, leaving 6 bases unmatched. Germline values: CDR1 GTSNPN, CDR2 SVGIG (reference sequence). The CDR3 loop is CAWSGASGVDNEQFF. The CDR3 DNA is TGTGCCTGGAGTGGGGCTAGCGGGGTTGACAATGAGCAGTTCTTC. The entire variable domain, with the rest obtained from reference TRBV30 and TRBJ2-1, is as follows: SQTIHQWPATLVQPVGSPLSLECTVEGTSNPNLYWYRQAAGRGLQLLFYSVGIGQISSEVPQNLSASRPQDRQFILSSKKLLLSDSGFYLCAWSGASGVDNEQFFGPGTRLTVL.